The entry below describes one TCR beta chain. Its specificity is unknown. This sample was included in a study of radiation and T cells in renal cell carcinoma. Study-level information: Nephrectomy followed 15 Gy stereotactic body radiation by 4 weeks. General study findings and limits: Top tumor clonotypes rose in blood 2 weeks post-radiation, then contracted. Without pretreatment biopsies, baseline tumor clonotype presence was undetermined.

The germline V gene encodes CDR1 SEHNR and CDR2 FQNEAQ (reference sequence). V gave up 4 bases and J gave up 2 bases; unmatched junction bases: 14. The CDR3 is 19 residues long. The table came from immunoSEQ multiplex PCR; TCRdb's copy has only in-frame clones and leaves some out. The table has roughly 130,000 clones, around 89% seen once. Documented time point: blood 2 weeks post-SBRT. The treatment denotes: 15 Gy SBRT to primary tumor, nephrectomy 4 weeks later. The chain is built from TRBV7-9 and TRBJ1-4; 9 bases fit TRBD1. The TCR sequence derives from a woman in her seventies with renal cell carcinoma. The sample in question was blood, obtained from a patient whose treatment included radiotherapy and nephrectomy. The CDR3 DNA sequence: TGTGCCAGCAGCTCTCGACAGGGGGGCACAGTCGCGACTAATGAAAAACTGTTTTTT. This encodes CASSSRQGGTVATNEKLFF.